This TCR beta chain was sequenced during a study of identical twins. Addition of a universal primer site occurred through template switching, and cDNA carried unique molecular identifiers. TCRdb processed the 5' RACE reads anew with MiXCR; each CDR3 protein has one entry. The repertoire holds under 900,000 distinct CDR3 sequences, with 9% to 15% as singletons. The sample holds many counts of this clonotype. Its specificity is not known. Trimming at V came to 8 bases and at J to 6 bases, leaving 9 bases not matched to a gene. Germline CDR1 is SQVTM and CDR2 is ANQGSEA. CDR3 length: 14 residues. Healthy Caucasians, and only they, were the donors. Study-wide points: Memory repertoires lacked the insertion deficit that abundant cord blood beta clonotypes showed.

A further study also used this sample, focusing on yellow fever vaccine responses in identical twins. That work contributes: Twins reportedly appeared to share part of their vaccine T cell response while keeping part individual.

Sequencing used PBMCs. The receptor was derived from a young woman in good health. The rearrangement links TRBV29-1 to TRBJ2-7, with 14 bases identical to TRBD2. This CDR3 reads CSIPGLAGVSEQYF. In DNA, the CDR3 is TGCAGCATCCCGGGACTAGCGGGAGTCTCCGAGCAGTACTTC.